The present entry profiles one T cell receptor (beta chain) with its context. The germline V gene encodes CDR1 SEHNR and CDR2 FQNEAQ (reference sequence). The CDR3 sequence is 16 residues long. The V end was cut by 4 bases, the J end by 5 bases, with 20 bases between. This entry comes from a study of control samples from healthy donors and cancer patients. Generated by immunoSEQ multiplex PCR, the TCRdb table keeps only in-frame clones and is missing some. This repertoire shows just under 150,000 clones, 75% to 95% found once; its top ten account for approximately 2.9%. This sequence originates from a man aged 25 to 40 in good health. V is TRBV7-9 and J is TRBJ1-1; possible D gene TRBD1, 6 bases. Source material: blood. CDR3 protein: CASSSPGHPKRTEAFF. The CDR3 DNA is TGTGCCAGCAGCTCCCCGGGACATCCAAAGAGGACTGAAGCTTTCTTT.